This TCR beta chain originates from a study of vaccination and CD4 T cells after COVID-19 (dated by TCRdb to between 2021 and 2022). Broadly, across the study: The convalescent cohort comprised six males and four females, including two Hispanic individuals, seven Caucasians, two Asians and one multiracial person. Two doses of either the Pfizer-BioNTech BNT162b2 vaccine (n=8) or the Moderna mRNA-1273 vaccine (n=2) were administered to participants. Post-COVID blood samples were collected from convalescent patients a median of around 100 days after diagnosis, with a range of roughly 30 to 161 days. The time from the second vaccine dose to post-vaccine blood sampling had a median of around 72 days and ranged from about 12 to 250 days. Overlapping spike peptide pools from SARS-CoV-2 and from the common cold coronaviruses HCoV-NL63, HCoV-OC43 and HCoV-229E were used as culture stimuli. Control cultures used a CEFX viral epitope pool as positive control, an HIV-1 Nef peptide pool as negative control, or no peptide. In 10 COVID-19 convalescent patients and a few infection-naive healthy vaccine recipients, the spike-specific CD4+ TCR repertoire before mRNA vaccination was compared with the repertoire after mRNA vaccination. Memory CD4+ T cell crossreactivity between SARS-CoV-2 and common cold coronavirus spike proteins was assessed at the TCR clonotype level in an earlier paper using these donors.

The paper's findings and limits, for the study overall: Among convalescent patients, a median about 86% of the SARS-CoV-2-reactive clones seen after vaccination appeared only after vaccination, which suggests priming specific to the vaccine. The median number of SARS-CoV-2-reactive clonotypes rose from 20 to 25 after infection to a few dozen after vaccination, but the change was not significant. Only a relatively small number of convalescent patients were included in the study, and early timepoints following natural infection were not analyzed. In convalescent patients, nearly all vaccine-specific clones (304 of 307) were found to be mono-reactive for SARS-CoV-2 spike rather than cross-reactive with common cold coronaviruses.

The library was built by means of PCR. TCR sequencing of DNA from cultured CD4+ T cells used the Oncomine TCR Beta short-read assay at the Johns Hopkins FTIC core. The QIAamp micro DNA kit was used to extract genomic DNA from the cultured CD4+ T cells. Oncomine TCR Beta libraries from cultured CD4+ T cells were pooled using unique dual indexes and sequenced on an Illumina iSeq 100. The original methods were these. Non-productive sequences were filtered out, and CDR3s that did not start with C, did not end with F or W, or were shorter than 7 amino acids were discarded. The MANAFEST web application identified antigen-specific clonotypes by comparing peptide-stimulated wells against reference wells and other culture wells. Positive clones required FDR below 0.05, an odds ratio above 5, and productive frequency above 0.1% in at least two of three replicate wells. A clonotype counted as cross-reactive if it showed significant expansion both in the SARS-CoV-2 spike wells and in at least one common cold coronavirus spike condition. Using R version 3.6.1, CDR3 homology was evaluated through Levenshtein distances (stringdist) along with unrooted phylogenetic trees (ape). TCRdb ran its own pipeline on the public reads, namely fastp trimming at Q25 and MiXCR clone calling, and kept in-frame beta chains. Under each unique CDR3 protein, matching rows form one entry showing the most common genes and DNA. The V and J calls come from TCRdb's annotation, not from the publication. The sample profile shows over 1,500 distinct CDR3 sequences; about 65% of them were found once. Together, the top ten hold around 84% of the sample.

CDR1 and CDR2 were assigned from the germline V gene (reference sequence) as MNHEY and SMNVEV. V loses 6 bases, J loses 0 bases, and the germline ends lie 5 bases apart. Reading from cysteine to phenylalanine, the CDR3 counts 12 amino acids. Only the CDR3 region is kept as DNA, spanning 36 bases read in frame from base 1. As regards this clonotype: There is no known antigen for this receptor. The input lacks base qualities; no much larger clone sits a single base away.

In light of the paper, this sample's treatment or condition label describes: roughly ten-day PBMC culture with coronavirus spike peptide pools or control peptides (ViraFEST assay). CD4+ T cells from unexposed donors were collected before the COVID-19 pandemic (2011-2018). The ViraFEST assay, used in the study, expanded antigen-specific T cells with peptide pools and then identified the expanded clonotypes through TCR sequencing. More than 1.5 million PBMCs per well were cultured in IMDM with 5% human AB serum and around 10 IU/ml IL-2, plus 10 ug/ml peptide pools. On days 3 and 7, half of the culture medium was replaced with fresh IL-2-containing medium. CD4+ T cells were isolated after approximately 10 days of culture through negative selection using the EasySep CD4+ T cell isolation kit. As cell numbers permitted, CD4+ T cells from unexposed donors were tested for reactivity to SARS-CoV-2 S and N and to four common cold coronavirus spike pools. PBMCs were separated from whole blood using Ficoll-Paque Plus gradient centrifugation and then either used fresh or cryopreserved at -140C. Each culture condition was generally run in triplicate wells. Leukapheresis product for the unexposed donors was purchased commercially.

The sequence joins TRBV27 to TRBJ1-1; confidence is insufficient to name the D gene. Sequencing used CD4+ T cells from blood, cultured in vitro. This clonotype originated in a human donor in good health. The DNA sequence follows: TGTGCCAGCAGAGCTTTGAACACTGAAGCTTTCTTT. The translation is CASRALNTEAFF.